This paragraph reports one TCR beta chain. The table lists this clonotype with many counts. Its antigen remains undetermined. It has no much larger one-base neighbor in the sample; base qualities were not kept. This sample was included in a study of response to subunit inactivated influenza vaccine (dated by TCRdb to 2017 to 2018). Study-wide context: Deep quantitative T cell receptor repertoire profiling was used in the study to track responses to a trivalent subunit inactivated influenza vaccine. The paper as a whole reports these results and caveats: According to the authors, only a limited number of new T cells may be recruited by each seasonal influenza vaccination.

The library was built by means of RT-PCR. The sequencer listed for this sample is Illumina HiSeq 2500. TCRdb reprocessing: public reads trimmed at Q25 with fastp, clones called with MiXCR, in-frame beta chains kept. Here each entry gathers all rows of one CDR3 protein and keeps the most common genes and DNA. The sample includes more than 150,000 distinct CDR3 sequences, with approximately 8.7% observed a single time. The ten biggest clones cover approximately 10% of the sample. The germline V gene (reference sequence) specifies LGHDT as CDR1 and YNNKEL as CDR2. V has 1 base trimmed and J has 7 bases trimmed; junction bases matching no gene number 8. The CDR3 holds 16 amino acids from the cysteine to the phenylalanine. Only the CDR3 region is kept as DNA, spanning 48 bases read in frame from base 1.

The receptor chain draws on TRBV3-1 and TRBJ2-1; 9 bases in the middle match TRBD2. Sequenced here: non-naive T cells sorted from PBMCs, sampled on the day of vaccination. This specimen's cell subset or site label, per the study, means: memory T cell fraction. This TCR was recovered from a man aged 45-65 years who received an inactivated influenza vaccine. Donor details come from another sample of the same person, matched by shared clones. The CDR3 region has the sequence CASSQGKSGRRNEQFF. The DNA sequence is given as TGTGCCAGCAGCCAAGGAAAAAGCGGGAGGAGGAATGAGCAGTTCTTC.